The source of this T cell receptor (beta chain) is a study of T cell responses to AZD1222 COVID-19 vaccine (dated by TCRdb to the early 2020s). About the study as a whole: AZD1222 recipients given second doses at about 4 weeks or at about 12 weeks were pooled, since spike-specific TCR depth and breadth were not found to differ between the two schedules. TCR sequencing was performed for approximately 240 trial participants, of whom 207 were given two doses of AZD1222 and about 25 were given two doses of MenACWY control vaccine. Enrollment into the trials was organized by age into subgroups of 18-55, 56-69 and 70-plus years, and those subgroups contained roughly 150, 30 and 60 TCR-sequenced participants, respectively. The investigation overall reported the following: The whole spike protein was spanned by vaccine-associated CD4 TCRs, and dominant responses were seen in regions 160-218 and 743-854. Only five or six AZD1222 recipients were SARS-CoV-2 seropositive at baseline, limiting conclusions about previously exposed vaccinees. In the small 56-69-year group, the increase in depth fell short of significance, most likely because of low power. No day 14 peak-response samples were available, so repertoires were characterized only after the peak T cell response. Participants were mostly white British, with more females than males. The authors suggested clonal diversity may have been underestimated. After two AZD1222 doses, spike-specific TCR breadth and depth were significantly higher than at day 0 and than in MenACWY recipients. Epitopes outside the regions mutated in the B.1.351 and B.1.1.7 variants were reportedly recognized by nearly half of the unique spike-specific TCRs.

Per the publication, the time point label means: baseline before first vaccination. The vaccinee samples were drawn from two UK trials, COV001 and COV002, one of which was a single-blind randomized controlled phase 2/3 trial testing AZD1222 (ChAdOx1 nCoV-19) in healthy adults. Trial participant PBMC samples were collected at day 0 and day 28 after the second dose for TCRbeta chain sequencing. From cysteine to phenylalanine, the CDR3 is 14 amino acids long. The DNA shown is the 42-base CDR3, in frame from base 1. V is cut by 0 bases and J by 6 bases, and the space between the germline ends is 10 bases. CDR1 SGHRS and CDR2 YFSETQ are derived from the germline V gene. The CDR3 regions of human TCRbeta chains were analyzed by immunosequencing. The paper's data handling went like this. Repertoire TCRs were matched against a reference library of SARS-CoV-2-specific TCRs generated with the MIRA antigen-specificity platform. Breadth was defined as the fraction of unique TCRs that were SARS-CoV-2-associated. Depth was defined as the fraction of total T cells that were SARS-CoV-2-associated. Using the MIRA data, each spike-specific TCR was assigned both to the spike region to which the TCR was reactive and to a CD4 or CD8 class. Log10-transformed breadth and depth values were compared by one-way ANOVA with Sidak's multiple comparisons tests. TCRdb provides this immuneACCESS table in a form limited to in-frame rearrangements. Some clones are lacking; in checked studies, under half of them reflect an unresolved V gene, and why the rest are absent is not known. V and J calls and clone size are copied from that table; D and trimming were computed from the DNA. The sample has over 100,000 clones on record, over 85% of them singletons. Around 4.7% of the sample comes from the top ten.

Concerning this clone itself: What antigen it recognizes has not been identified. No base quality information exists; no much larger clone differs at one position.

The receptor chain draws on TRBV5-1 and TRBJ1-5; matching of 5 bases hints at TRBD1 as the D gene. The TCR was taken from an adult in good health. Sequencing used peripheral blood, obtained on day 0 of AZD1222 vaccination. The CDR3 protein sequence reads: CASSLDGTGQPQHF. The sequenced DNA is TGCGCCAGCAGCTTGGATGGAACAGGTCAGCCCCAGCATTTT.